The rows below give T cell receptor beta chains drawn from one sample of a study of CD8 T cells in Susac syndrome. MiXCR, applied by TCRdb to the immunoSEQ multiplex PCR reads, yields one record per CDR3 protein. Of 100,000 to 150,000 distinct CDR3 sequences listed, just under 95% are singletons. The specimen sequenced was CD8+ T cells from PBMCs. Receptors originate from a human donor with Susac syndrome. Each CDR3 is given with its conserved first and last residue. The D gene is left open where the match is weak. Clone size, where shown, is once, few, many, or a class for clones that have expanded.

CDR3 DNA: TGTGCCAGCAGTGGCGGGCTAGCGGGGGGTAATGAGCAGTTCTTC
CDR3 protein: CASSGGLAGGNEQFF
V gene: TRBV27
clone size: NA
J gene: TRBJ2-1
D gene: TRBD2

CDR3 DNA: TGCAGCGTTGAGCCACGTCGAGTAATGAACACTGAAGCTTTCTTT
CDR3 protein: CSVEPRRVMNTEAFF
V gene: TRBV29-1
clone size: NA
J gene: TRBJ1-1
D gene: NA

CDR3 DNA: TGTGCCAGCACCCACACAGGGCTAGCGTCCTACGAGCAGTACTTC
CDR3 protein: CASTHTGLASYEQYF
V gene: TRBV5-6
clone size: NA
J gene: TRBJ2-7
D gene: NA

CDR3 DNA: TGTGCCAGCAGCTTAGAGGTCTCCTACGAGCAGTACTTC
CDR3 protein: CASSLEVSYEQYF
V gene: TRBV11-2
clone size: NA
J gene: TRBJ2-7
D gene: NA

CDR3 DNA: TGTGCCAGCAGCCTCGAACAGGGGAATTCACCCCTCCACTTT
CDR3 protein: CASSLEQGNSPLHF
V gene: TRBV5-4
clone size: NA
J gene: TRBJ1-6
D gene: TRBD1

CDR3 DNA: TGTGCCAGCACCAAAGGAGGCGGGGAGCTGTTTTTT
CDR3 protein: CASTKGGGELFF
V gene: TRBV6-5
clone size: NA
J gene: TRBJ2-2
D gene: NA

CDR3 DNA: TGCGCCAGCAGCTTGGTACAGGGGCAAACCGGGGAGCTGTTTTTT
CDR3 protein: CASSLVQGQTGELFF
V gene: TRBV5-1
clone size: NA
J gene: TRBJ2-2
D gene: TRBD1

CDR3 DNA: TGTGCCTGGACGGCGGGGGGGGGCTCTGGAAACACCATATATTTT
CDR3 protein: CAWTAGGGSGNTIYF
V gene: TRBV30
clone size: once
J gene: TRBJ1-3
D gene: NA

CDR3 DNA: TGTGCCAGCAGAAGCGGACAGGGGGGCTATGGCTACACCTTC
CDR3 protein: CASRSGQGGYGYTF
V gene: TRBV6-6
clone size: NA
J gene: TRBJ1-2
D gene: TRBD1

CDR3 DNA: TGTGCCAGCAGCCAAGAACAGGACTCCTACGAGCAGTACTTC
CDR3 protein: CASSQEQDSYEQYF
V gene: TRBV3-1
clone size: NA
J gene: TRBJ2-7
D gene: NA

CDR3 DNA: TGTGCCAGCACTGAGAGACTTCAGGGGGGCTACGAGCAGTACTTC
CDR3 protein: CASTERLQGGYEQYF
V gene: TRBV2
clone size: NA
J gene: TRBJ2-7
D gene: NA

CDR3 DNA: TGTGCCAGCCAACAGGGGACATATCAGCCCCAGCATTTT
CDR3 protein: CASQQGTYQPQHF
V gene: TRBV6-5
clone size: NA
J gene: TRBJ1-5
D gene: TRBD1

CDR3 DNA: TGTGCCAGCAGTCTGACAGTCGGTCGGAACACCGGGGAGCTGTTTTTT
CDR3 protein: CASSLTVGRNTGELFF
V gene: TRBV27
clone size: NA
J gene: TRBJ2-2
D gene: NA

CDR3 DNA: TGCGCCAGCAACAACGACCTTAGTACAGATACGCAGTATTTT
CDR3 protein: CASNNDLSTDTQYF
V gene: TRBV5-1
clone size: once
J gene: TRBJ2-3
D gene: NA

CDR3 DNA: TGTGCCAGCAGCTCCCTAGTTGGGACCCAGTACTTC
CDR3 protein: CASSSLVGTQYF
V gene: TRBV7-3
clone size: NA
J gene: TRBJ2-5
D gene: NA

CDR3 DNA: TGCGCCAGCAGCCAAGATCCAACACAGGGAGTTGAGACCCAGTACTTC
CDR3 protein: CASSQDPTQGVETQYF
V gene: TRBV4-3
clone size: NA
J gene: TRBJ2-5
D gene: NA

CDR3 DNA: TGTGCCAGCAGGGACAAGTTGAACACTGAAGCTTTCTTT
CDR3 protein: CASRDKLNTEAFF
V gene: TRBV2
clone size: NA
J gene: TRBJ1-1
D gene: NA

CDR3 DNA: TGTGCCAGCAGTTCAGGGGGCCTTAACTATGGCTACACCTTC
CDR3 protein: CASSSGGLNYGYTF
V gene: TRBV27
clone size: NA
J gene: TRBJ1-2
D gene: TRBD1

CDR3 DNA: TGCAGCGTTACAGGGCAGGCTAACACCGGGGAGCTGTTTTTT
CDR3 protein: CSVTGQANTGELFF
V gene: TRBV29-1
clone size: NA
J gene: TRBJ2-2
D gene: NA

CDR3 DNA: TGTGCCAGCAGCTTAGAAGTAGGAGCAATCGGTAATGAGCAGTTCTTC
CDR3 protein: CASSLEVGAIGNEQFF
V gene: TRBV7-9
clone size: NA
J gene: TRBJ2-1
D gene: NA

CDR3 DNA: TGTGCCAGCAACGCCGGGACAGACCTCTACGAGCAGTACTTC
CDR3 protein: CASNAGTDLYEQYF
V gene: TRBV9
clone size: once
J gene: TRBJ2-7
D gene: TRBD1

CDR3 DNA: TGCAGCGTTGAGAACAGGGATGCCCCCTACGAGCAGTACTTC
CDR3 protein: CSVENRDAPYEQYF
V gene: TRBV29-1
clone size: NA
J gene: TRBJ2-7
D gene: NA

CDR3 DNA: TGTGCCAGTAGTGCTGAGATAAGGGGCACCGGGGAGCTGTTTTTT
CDR3 protein: CASSAEIRGTGELFF
V gene: TRBV19
clone size: NA
J gene: TRBJ2-2
D gene: NA

CDR3 DNA: TGTGCCAGCAGCGTAGGGGCTAGCACCTACGAGCAGTACTTC
CDR3 protein: CASSVGASTYEQYF
V gene: TRBV9
clone size: NA
J gene: TRBJ2-7
D gene: NA

CDR3 DNA: TGTGCCACGGGGGCCCCTGTGGGCACCGGGGAGCTGTTTTTT
CDR3 protein: CATGAPVGTGELFF
V gene: TRBV10-3
clone size: NA
J gene: TRBJ2-2
D gene: NA

CDR3 DNA: TGCAGCATCGGGACAGAGTCGGCCAAGTATTTT
CDR3 protein: CSIGTESAKYF
V gene: TRBV29-1
clone size: NA
J gene: TRBJ2-3
D gene: TRBD1

CDR3 DNA: TGTGCCAGCAGCCCCCGACAGCCTACCTACAATGAGCAGTTCTTC
CDR3 protein: CASSPRQPTYNEQFF
V gene: TRBV3-1
clone size: NA
J gene: TRBJ2-1
D gene: NA

CDR3 DNA: TGCAGTGCTAGAGACCGTGCGGGGGGGCTGAATACGCAGTATTTT
CDR3 protein: CSARDRAGGLNTQYF
V gene: TRBV20-1
clone size: NA
J gene: TRBJ2-3
D gene: TRBD2

CDR3 DNA: TGCAGCGTCGTAGGGCCGGGAGCAACTAATGAAAAACTGTTTTTT
CDR3 protein: CSVVGPGATNEKLFF
V gene: TRBV29-1
clone size: NA
J gene: TRBJ1-4
D gene: NA

CDR3 DNA: TGTGCCAGCAGTTTGGTTTACAGGGGGGACACTGAAGCTTTCTTT
CDR3 protein: CASSLVYRGDTEAFF
V gene: TRBV27
clone size: NA
J gene: TRBJ1-1
D gene: TRBD1

CDR3 DNA: TGCAGCGTTGATAGGTGGACAGGGGGCGCGGAAAACAACATGAACACTGAAGCTTTCTTT
CDR3 protein: CSVDRWTGGAENNMNTEAFF
V gene: TRBV29-1
clone size: NA
J gene: TRBJ1-1
D gene: TRBD1

CDR3 DNA: TGTGCCACCGAAGTCATGAACACTGAAGCTTTCTTT
CDR3 protein: CATEVMNTEAFF
V gene: TRBV6-2/TRBV6-3
clone size: once
J gene: TRBJ1-1
D gene: NA

CDR3 DNA: TGCGCCAGCAGCTCCCCTTGGGACAATGAGCAGTTCTTC
CDR3 protein: CASSSPWDNEQFF
V gene: TRBV5-1
clone size: NA
J gene: TRBJ2-1
D gene: NA

CDR3 DNA: TGCGCCAGCAGCCAGATCAAGGGGGGGGATCAGCCCCAGCATTTT
CDR3 protein: CASSQIKGGDQPQHF
V gene: TRBV4-1
clone size: once
J gene: TRBJ1-5
D gene: NA

CDR3 DNA: TGTGCCAGCTTTGCGGGCGTTGCCACAGATACGCAGTATTTT
CDR3 protein: CASFAGVATDTQYF
V gene: TRBV12-3/TRBV12-4
clone size: NA
J gene: TRBJ2-3
D gene: NA

CDR3 DNA: TGTGCCAGCACCTCGACTAGCGGGGGGCCTGTTGGGTACAATGAGCAGTTCTTC
CDR3 protein: CASTSTSGGPVGYNEQFF
V gene: TRBV6-1
clone size: NA
J gene: TRBJ2-1
D gene: TRBD2

CDR3 DNA: TGTGCCAGCAGCTTAGGGACAGGGTCCTACGAGCAGTACTTC
CDR3 protein: CASSLGTGSYEQYF
V gene: TRBV27
clone size: NA
J gene: TRBJ2-7
D gene: TRBD1

CDR3 DNA: TGTGCCAGCTTAGGAAAGGACTATGGCTACACCTTC
CDR3 protein: CASLGKDYGYTF
V gene: TRBV11-2
clone size: NA
J gene: TRBJ1-2
D gene: NA

CDR3 DNA: TGTGCCAGCAGCAAACGGAGGGACAGGGGCACAGATACGCAGTATTTT
CDR3 protein: CASSKRRDRGTDTQYF
V gene: TRBV21-1
clone size: NA
J gene: TRBJ2-3
D gene: NA

CDR3 DNA: TGTGCCAGCAGCGAACTAGCGGGGGTGTATACGCAGTATTTT
CDR3 protein: CASSELAGVYTQYF
V gene: TRBV9
clone size: NA
J gene: TRBJ2-3
D gene: TRBD2

CDR3 DNA: TGTGCCAGCAGTGATGGACAGGGGCACACTGAAGCTTTCTTT
CDR3 protein: CASSDGQGHTEAFF
V gene: TRBV2
clone size: NA
J gene: TRBJ1-1
D gene: TRBD1

CDR3 DNA: TGTGCCAGTAGCCCACGGGACAGGGGGACAGATACGCAGTATTTT
CDR3 protein: CASSPRDRGTDTQYF
V gene: TRBV19
clone size: NA
J gene: TRBJ2-3
D gene: TRBD1

CDR3 DNA: TGCAGCGCCAGACTAGCGGGGGCAAGGAATGAGCAGTTCTTC
CDR3 protein: CSARLAGARNEQFF
V gene: TRBV29-1
clone size: NA
J gene: TRBJ2-1
D gene: TRBD2

CDR3 DNA: TGCAGCGCTGCCAAGACAGGGTCCTACGAGCAGTACTTC
CDR3 protein: CSAAKTGSYEQYF
V gene: TRBV29-1
clone size: once
J gene: TRBJ2-7
D gene: TRBD1

CDR3 DNA: TGTGCCAGCAGTGACCGGGGCTCGGGCACTGAAGCTTTCTTT
CDR3 protein: CASSDRGSGTEAFF
V gene: TRBV6-4
clone size: NA
J gene: TRBJ1-1
D gene: NA

CDR3 DNA: TGTGCCAGTAGTGAACAGGGGAGCAATCAGCCCCAGCATTTT
CDR3 protein: CASSEQGSNQPQHF
V gene: TRBV19
clone size: NA
J gene: TRBJ1-5
D gene: TRBD1

CDR3 DNA: TGTGCTAGTGGTTTGGGGGGTCCCCAGTTCTTC
CDR3 protein: CASGLGGPQFF
V gene: TRBV12-5
clone size: NA
J gene: TRBJ2-1
D gene: NA

CDR3 DNA: TGTGCCACCAGTGCGAGCGGGGTCCGGGGAGATACGCAGTATTTT
CDR3 protein: CATSASGVRGDTQYF
V gene: TRBV24-1
clone size: NA
J gene: TRBJ2-3
D gene: TRBD2

CDR3 DNA: TGTGCCAGCAGCTTAGAAGGGACGGTCTCCTACGAGCAGTACTTC
CDR3 protein: CASSLEGTVSYEQYF
V gene: TRBV11-2
clone size: NA
J gene: TRBJ2-7
D gene: NA

CDR3 DNA: TGTGCCAGTGGGACAGGGGCCTACAATGAGCAGTTCTTC
CDR3 protein: CASGTGAYNEQFF
V gene: TRBV3-1
clone size: few
J gene: TRBJ2-1
D gene: TRBD1